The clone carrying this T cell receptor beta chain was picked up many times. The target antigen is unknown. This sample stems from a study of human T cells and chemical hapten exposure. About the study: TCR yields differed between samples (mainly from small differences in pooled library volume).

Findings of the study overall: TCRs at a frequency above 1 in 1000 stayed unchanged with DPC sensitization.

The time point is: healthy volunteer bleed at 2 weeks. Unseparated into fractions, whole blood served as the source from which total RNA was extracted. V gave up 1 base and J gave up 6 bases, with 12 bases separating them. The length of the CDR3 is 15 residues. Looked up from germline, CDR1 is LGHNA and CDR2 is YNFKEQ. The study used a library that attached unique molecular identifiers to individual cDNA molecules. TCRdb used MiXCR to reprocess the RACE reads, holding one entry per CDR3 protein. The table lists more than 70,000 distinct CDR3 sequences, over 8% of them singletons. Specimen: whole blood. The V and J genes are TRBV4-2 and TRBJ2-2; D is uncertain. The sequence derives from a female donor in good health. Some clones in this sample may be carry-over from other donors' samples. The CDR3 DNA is TGTGCCAGCAGCCAAGGAGGACGGACCTCCGGGGAGCTGTTTTTT. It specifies CASSQGGRTSGELFF.